This T cell receptor (beta chain) was sequenced for a study of CD4+ T cells in melanoma. Study-wide points: CD8+ T cell, macrophage and B cell function reportedly correlated with neoantigen-specific CD4+ T cells. In melanoma, neoantigen-specific CD4+ T cells reportedly differed in differentiation state.

Trimming removed 4 bases from V and 4 bases from J, with 13 bases in between. The germline V gene has CDR1 LNHDA and CDR2 SQIVND (reference sequence). The CDR3 is 14 amino acids. Clones were sequenced by immunoSEQ multiplex PCR, and TCRdb holds only the in-frame ones, with some missing. The sample carries 3,500 to 5,000 clones, under 75% recorded once. This clone appeared a few times. Its cognate antigen is unknown. The chain employs TRBV19 and TRBJ1-1; no reliable D call. The specimen sequenced was cells from a culture (not recorded whether cultured in vitro). This clonotype was obtained from a human donor with melanoma. CDR3 DNA: TGTGCCAGTAGTACTGGGCTCCAGAGCACTGAAGCTTTCTTT. Translating gives CASSTGLQSTEAFF. The entire variable domain, with the rest obtained from reference TRBV19 and TRBJ1-1, is as follows: DGGITQSPKYLFRKEGQNVTLSCEQNLNHDAMYWYRQDPGQGLRLIYYSQIVNDFQKGDIAEGYSVSREKKESFPLTVTSAQKNPTAFYLCASSTGLQSTEAFFGQGTRLTVV.